Each of the 27 T cell receptor beta chains below was sequenced from the same sample in a study of regulatory T cells in long-lasting Graves disease. Noted time point: newly diagnosed GD, antithyroid drugs for less than 3 months. Extracted RNA from PBMCs served as the source of the TCR library. With iRepertoire HTBI primers and Arm-PCR of CDR3 regions, TCR beta libraries were built. TCRdb passed the multiplex PCR reads through MiXCR, listing each CDR3 protein once. The data contain 530,000 or so distinct CDR3 sequences, roughly 16% of them seen just once; the ten biggest clones take up 9.5% to 15%. This same sample was also taken into another study, of T cells in Graves' hyperthyroidism and ophthalmopathy.

The specimen was peripheral blood mononuclear cells (PBMCs), collected at new diagnosis, from a patient treated with antithyroid drugs. These receptor sequences come from a man in his late teens or twenties with Graves disease.

This clonotype showed up just a few times. The chain joins TRBV14 to TRBJ1-2, with 10 nucleotides matching TRBD1. This CDR3 spans 15 amino acids. J was trimmed by 7 bases and V by 1 base; bases with no gene match: 6. Germline V gene data show CDR1 as SGHDN and CDR2 as FVKESK. The CDR3 spells CASSQAGTGASGYTF. DNA for the CDR3: TGTGCCAGCAGCCAAGCCGGGACAGGGGCCTCTGGCTACACCTTC.

This clonotype was detected ten times or more. The rearrangement joins TRBV6-5 to TRBJ1-6; D may be TRBD1 (5 bases). The CDR3 has 16 amino acids. Looked up from germline, CDR1 is MNHEY and CDR2 is SVGAGI. V was cut by 0 bases and J by 9 bases, with 15 bases left in between. This CDR3 is CASSYSIGVIGSPLHF. In DNA, the CDR3 is TGTGCCAGCAGTTACTCGATAGGGGTAATCGGTTCACCCCTCCACTTT.

This clonotype was found many times. The gene calls are TRBV11-3 and TRBJ2-1; the match to TRBD2 covers 10 bases. J lost 0 bases, V lost 6 bases, and 23 bases had no gene match. This CDR3 is built from 22 residues. Germline V gene sequence: CDR1 SGHNT, CDR2 YENEEA. This CDR3 reads CASRTKSVAALAGAHSYNEQFF. As DNA, the CDR3 is TGTGCCAGCAGAACAAAGTCGGTGGCCGCGCTAGCGGGAGCCCACTCCTACAATGAGCAGTTCTTC. Full variable domain (rest looked up from reference TRBV11-3 and TRBJ2-1): EAGVVQSPRYKIIEKKQPVAFWCNPISGHNTLYWYLQNLGQGPELLIRYENEEAVDDSQLPKDRFSAERLKGVDSTLKIQPAELGDSAVYLCASRTKSVAALAGAHSYNEQFFGPGTRLTVL.

The V and J genes are TRBV7-9 and TRBJ1-3, with TRBD1 matching over 7 bases. Germline values: CDR1 SEHNR, CDR2 FQNEAQ (reference sequence). Trimming at V came to 4 bases and at J to 2 bases, leaving 20 bases not matched to a gene. This CDR3 has 20 amino acids. CDR3 in amino acids: CASSSYGSAGGMVTGNTIYF. The CDR3 DNA follows: TGTGCCAGCAGCTCCTACGGGTCGGCAGGGGGTATGGTCACTGGAAACACCATATATTTT.

Many counts were recorded for this clonotype. The chain employs TRBV3-1 and TRBJ2-3; weak D call: TRBD2 (5 bases). The length of the CDR3 is 16 residues. V was trimmed by 0 bases and J by 3 bases, leaving 13 bases between them. CDR1 is LGHDT and CDR2 is YNNKEL in the germline V gene (reference sequence). In DNA form, the CDR3 reads TGTGCCAGCAGCCAAGATTGGGAGACGTCGACAGATACGCAGTATTTT. Translated, it gives CASSQDWETSTDTQYF.

This clonotype was picked up a small number of times. The chain employs TRBV20-1 and TRBJ1-5, with TRBD1 as a possible D gene (5 bases). The CDR3 runs to 15 residues. Germline-derived CDR1 and CDR2 are DFQATT and SNEGSKA (reference sequence). The V end lost 0 bases, the J end lost 3 bases, and 12 bases lay between the germline ends. In DNA, the CDR3 is TGCAGTGCTAGAGAGGGCGGGGCCCTCAATCAGCCCCAGCATTTT. It specifies CSAREGGALNQPQHF.

In its sample, this clonotype was seen many times. J is TRBJ2-7 and V is TRBV6-1; 8 bases map to TRBD1. The CDR3 has 16 amino acids. Germline trimming cut 7 bases from V and 0 bases from J; bases unmatched to any gene: 11. CDR1 and CDR2 (germline): MNHNS, SASEGT. Here the CDR3 DNA reads TGTGCCAGCACCCAGGGGGCCGGGCACCTCTCCTACGAGCAGTACTTC. Amino acids: CASTQGAGHLSYEQYF.

This clonotype appeared many times. V is TRBV6-2 or TRBV6-3 and J is TRBJ2-7, with a possible D match to TRBD1 (5 bases). The CDR3 covers 17 residues. V was shortened by 0 bases and J by 2 bases, with 17 bases between the two germline ends. Germline V gives CDR1 MNHEY, CDR2 SVGEGT. The CDR3 spells CASSYSPPRTITYEQYF. In DNA form, the CDR3 reads TGTGCCAGCAGTTACTCTCCCCCGAGGACAATAACCTACGAGCAGTACTTC.

At least ten counts were recorded for this clonotype. The chain recombines TRBV7-9 with TRBJ2-5, with D perhaps TRBD1 (5 bases). The CDR3 covers 14 residues. V dropped 5 bases and J dropped 2 bases, with 12 bases sitting between them. Germline loops: CDR1 SEHNR, CDR2 FQNEAQ (reference sequence). CDR3 sequence: CASSRPTEQETQYF. In nucleotides, the CDR3 is TGTGCCAGCAGCAGACCGACAGAACAAGAGACCCAGTACTTC.

This clonotype was seen a handful of times. The chain is built from TRBV30 and TRBJ2-3, with D unclear. The CDR3 extends over 15 amino acids. Germline CDR1 reads GTSNPN; CDR2 reads SVGIG (reference sequence). The V end lost 1 base, the J end lost 2 bases, and 13 bases lay between the germline ends. CDR3 protein: CAWSAPVISTDTQYF. CDR3 DNA: TGTGCCTGGAGTGCCCCAGTGATTTCCACAGATACGCAGTATTTT.

The rearrangement uses TRBV6-5 and TRBJ1-2; D unresolved. V dropped 3 bases and J dropped 7 bases, with 12 bases sitting between them. The CDR3 sequence is 13 residues long. CDR1 MNHEY and CDR2 SVGAGI come from the germline V gene. CDR3 in DNA: TGTGCCAGCAGTTATGGCTCGCCTCTTGGCTACACCTTC. Amino acids: CASSYGSPLGYTF.

In its sample, this clonotype was seen many times. This chain connects TRBV2 to TRBJ2-7; 9 bases map to TRBD1. The trim removed 3 bases at V and 2 bases at J, leaving 5 bases unmatched. Germline V gives CDR1 SNHLY, CDR2 FYNNEI. There are 15 residues in the CDR3. The DNA of the CDR3 is TGTGCCAGCAGTGACGGGACAGGGAAGGCCTACGAGCAGTACTTC. Its translation: CASSDGTGKAYEQYF. The complete variable domain, with remaining parts taken from reference TRBV2 and TRBJ2-7, reads EPEVTQTPSHQVTQMGQEVILRCVPISNHLYFYWYRQILGQKVEFLVSFYNNEISEKSEIFDDQFSVERPDGSNFTLKIRSTKLEDSAMYFCASSDGTGKAYEQYFGPGTRLTVT.

This clonotype was found many times. The chain employs TRBV28 and TRBJ2-1; TRBD2 might be the D (6 bases). Germline V gene data show CDR1 as MDHEN and CDR2 as SYDVKM. V lost 5 bases to trimming and J lost 4 bases, with 12 bases between them. This CDR3 contains 14 residues. DNA of the CDR3: TGTGCCAGCAGTGTCGTGGGGGGATACAATGAGCAGTTCTTC. Its translation is CASSVVGGYNEQFF.

The chain joins TRBV7-8 to TRBJ1-4; 7 nucleotides match TRBD1. CDR3 size: 16 residues. V lost 1 base to trimming and J lost 8 bases; unmatched junction nucleotides: 10. From germline, CDR1 is SGHVS and CDR2 FQNEAQ. As DNA, the CDR3 is TGTGCCAGCAGCTTAGTAATATGGGGACAGCCCGAAAAACTGTTTTTT. Translation: CASSLVIWGQPEKLFF. The variable domain in full, with the rest retrieved from reference TRBV7-8 and TRBJ1-4, is GAGVSQSPRYKVAKRGQDVALRCDPISGHVSLFWYQQALGQGPEFLTYFQNEAQLDKSGLPSDRFFAERPEGSVSTLKIQRTQQEDSAVYLCASSLVIWGQPEKLFFGSGTQLSVL.

This clonotype has a handful of counts. The CDR3 region is CASKYSQNTGELFF. The CDR3 DNA follows: TGTGCCAGCAAGTACAGCCAGAACACCGGGGAGCTGTTTTTT. The chain employs TRBV2 and TRBJ2-2; D not resolved. The CDR3 length is 14 residues. CDR1 is SNHLY and CDR2 is FYNNEI in the germline V gene. V was clipped by 7 bases and J by 1 base, with 10 bases between them. Complete variable domain (other parts from reference TRBV2 and TRBJ2-2): EPEVTQTPSHQVTQMGQEVILRCVPISNHLYFYWYRQILGQKVEFLVSFYNNEISEKSEIFDDQFSVERPDGSNFTLKIRSTKLEDSAMYFCASKYSQNTGELFFGEGSRLTVL.

This clonotype has ten or more counts. The rearrangement uses TRBV28 and TRBJ2-7; 7 nucleotides align to TRBD2. The CDR3 runs 15 residues. CDR1 MDHEN and CDR2 SYDVKM come from the germline V gene. Unmatched junction bases numbered 8, after V lost 3 bases and J lost 3 bases. CDR3: CASSFAREASYEQYF. Here the CDR3 DNA reads TGTGCCAGCAGTTTCGCTCGGGAGGCGAGCTACGAGCAGTACTTC.

This clonotype occurred many times. V is TRBV28 and J is TRBJ2-7; TRBD2 aligns across 11 bases. V trimming: 4 bases; J trimming: 4 bases; junction bases outside the gene matches: 9. The germline V gene has CDR1 MDHEN and CDR2 SYDVKM. CDR3 length: 16 amino acids. CDR3 residues: CASSSSGGNLNYEQYF. For the CDR3, the DNA is TGTGCCAGCAGTTCTAGCGGGGGGAACCTAAATTACGAGCAGTACTTC.

The V gene is TRBV20-1, the J gene TRBJ2-1; D is uncertain. Trimming stripped 7 bases from V and 9 bases from J, with 10 bases between. From germline, CDR1 is DFQATT and CDR2 SNEGSKA (reference sequence). CDR3 length: 10 amino acids. This chain's CDR3 is CSVWWAEQFF. CDR3 coding DNA: TGCAGTGTTTGGTGGGCTGAGCAGTTCTTC.

In its sample, this clonotype was seen many times. The chain combines TRBV7-6 with TRBJ1-1; D is undetermined. With 5 bases removed from V and 2 bases from J, the gap between germline ends came to 3 bases. Per the germline V gene, CDR1 is SGHVS and CDR2 is FNYEAQ. This CDR3 is built from 11 residues. CDR3 bases: TGTGCCAGCAGCGACAACACTGAAGCTTTCTTT. Amino acid sequence: CASSDNTEAFF.

This clonotype came up many times. The V gene is TRBV27, the J gene TRBJ2-5, with a tentative D call TRBD2 (6 bases). The V and J ends lost 5 bases and 3 bases respectively, with 13 bases between them. The germline gives CDR1 MNHEY, CDR2 SMNVEV (reference sequence). The CDR3 has 14 amino acids. CDR3 DNA sequence: TGTGCCAGCAGTCCCACGGGGGAGGAAGAGACCCAGTACTTC. This sequence encodes CASSPTGEEETQYF.

This clonotype was detected ten times or more. A junction end diverges from the germline sequence, so it may reflect a read error. V gene TRBV7-7 combines with J gene TRBJ2-2, with D perhaps matching TRBD2 (5 bases). Looked up from germline, CDR1 is SSHAT and CDR2 is FNYEAQ (reference sequence). The CDR3 extends over 14 amino acids. CDR3 in DNA: TGTGCTAGCAGCTTAGCGCCGGACACCGGGGAGCTGTTTTTT. Protein: CASSLAPDTGELFF. Variable domain in full (rest from reference TRBV7-7 and TRBJ2-2): GAGVSQSPRYKVTKRGQDVTLRCDPISSHATLYWYQQALGQGPEFLTYFNYEAQPDKSGLPSDRFSAERPEGSISTLTIQRTEQRDSAMYRCASSLAPDTGELFFGEGSRLTVL.

This clonotype was found many times. The gene calls are TRBV13 and TRBJ2-7, with 8 bases identical to TRBD2. After removal of 7 bases from V and 5 bases from J, the junction contained 10 bases not matched to a gene. The germline CDR1 and CDR2 sequences are PRHDT and FYEKMQ (reference sequence). The CDR3 totals 14 residues. The CDR3: CASKREIGAHEQYF. The CDR3 nucleotides read TGTGCCAGCAAGCGGGAGATCGGGGCCCACGAGCAGTACTTC.

This clonotype was picked up many times. The chain has TRBV5-1 and TRBJ2-3; D gene uncertain. In germline, CDR1 is SGHRS, CDR2 YFSETQ. Trimming shortened V by 6 bases and J by 5 bases, and 10 bases separated the two germline ends. The CDR3 spans 12 residues. CDR3 DNA: TGCGCCAGCACCTCCCCGGGAGATACGCAGTATTTT. This sequence encodes CASTSPGDTQYF.

V usage is TRBV20-1 and J usage is TRBJ1-6; D call uncertain. The CDR3 totals 13 residues. Trimming stripped 8 bases from V and 7 bases from J, with 15 bases between. Germline loops: CDR1 DFQATT, CDR2 SNEGSKA (reference sequence). CDR3 in DNA: TGCAGTCCCAAGGGATTAGGGAATTCACCCCTCCACTTT. As protein: CSPKGLGNSPLHF.

This clonotype was seen only a few times. The rearrangement links TRBV7-6 to TRBJ2-1, with 9 bases aligning to TRBD2. The CDR3 extends over 16 amino acids. J gave up 0 bases and V 0 bases, and 0 bases lay outside the gene matches. Germline loops: CDR1 SGHVS, CDR2 FNYEAQ. The CDR3 sequence: CASSLATSGSYNEQFF. DNA of the CDR3: TGTGCCAGCAGCTTAGCGACTAGCGGCTCCTACAATGAGCAGTTCTTC.

This clonotype was counted only a few times. This may stem from a read error, because a much larger clone lies one nucleotide away. V and J are TRBV28 and TRBJ2-3, with TRBD1 identical over 8 bases. There are 17 residues in the CDR3. Unmatched junction bases numbered 11, after V lost 2 bases and J lost 4 bases. CDR1 is MDHEN, CDR2 SYDVKM, per germline. The CDR3 is CASSLAGQGTSSDTQYF. DNA of the CDR3: TGTGCCAGCAGTTTAGCCGGACAGGGTACATCTTCAGATACGCAGTATTTT.

This clonotype showed up many times. The rearrangement links TRBV2 to TRBJ2-1, with TRBD2 matching over 9 bases. This CDR3 has 13 amino acids. Per germline, CDR1 SNHLY and CDR2 FYNNEI. V lost 8 bases and J lost 8; bases outside the gene matches: 7. The CDR3 sequence is CASSWREGYEQFF. CDR3 nucleotides: TGTGCCAGCTCCTGGCGGGAGGGGTATGAGCAGTTCTTC.